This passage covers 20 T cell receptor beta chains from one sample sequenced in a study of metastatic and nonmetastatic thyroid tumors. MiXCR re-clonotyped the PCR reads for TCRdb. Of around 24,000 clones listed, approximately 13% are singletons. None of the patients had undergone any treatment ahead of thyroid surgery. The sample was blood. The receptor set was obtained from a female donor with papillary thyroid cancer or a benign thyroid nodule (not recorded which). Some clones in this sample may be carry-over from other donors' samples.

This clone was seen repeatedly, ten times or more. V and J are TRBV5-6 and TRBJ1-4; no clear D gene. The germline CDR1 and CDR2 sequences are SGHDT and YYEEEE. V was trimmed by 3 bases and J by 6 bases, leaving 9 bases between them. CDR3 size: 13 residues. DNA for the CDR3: TGTGCCAGCAGCTCCACGAGGCATGAAAAACTGTTTTTT. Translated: CASSSTRHEKLFF.

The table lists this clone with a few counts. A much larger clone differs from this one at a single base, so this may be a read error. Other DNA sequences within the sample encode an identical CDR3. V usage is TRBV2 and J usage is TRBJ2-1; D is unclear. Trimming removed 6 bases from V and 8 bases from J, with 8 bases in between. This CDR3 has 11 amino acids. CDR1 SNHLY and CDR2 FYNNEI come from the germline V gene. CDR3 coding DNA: TGTGCCAGCAGCGTAGGGTATGAGCAGTTCTTC. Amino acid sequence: CASSVGYEQFF.

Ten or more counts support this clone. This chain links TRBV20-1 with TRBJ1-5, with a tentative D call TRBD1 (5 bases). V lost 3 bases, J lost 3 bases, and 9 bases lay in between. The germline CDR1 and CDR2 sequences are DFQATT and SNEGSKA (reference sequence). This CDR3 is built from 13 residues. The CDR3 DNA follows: TGCAGTGCTAGGGCAGGGTACAATCAGCCCCAGCATTTT. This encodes CSARAGYNQPQHF.

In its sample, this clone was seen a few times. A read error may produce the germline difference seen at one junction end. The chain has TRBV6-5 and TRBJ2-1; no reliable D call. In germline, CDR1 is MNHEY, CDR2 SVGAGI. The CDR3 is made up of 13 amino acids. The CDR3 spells CVSKAVQYNEQFF. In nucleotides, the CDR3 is TGTGTCAGCAAGGCAGTGCAGTACAATGAGCAGTTCTTC.

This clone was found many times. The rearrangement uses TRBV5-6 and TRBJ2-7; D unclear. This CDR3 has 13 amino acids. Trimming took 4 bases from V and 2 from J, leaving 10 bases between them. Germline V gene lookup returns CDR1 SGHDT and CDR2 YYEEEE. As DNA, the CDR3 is TGTGCCAGCAGCCCAGGACCGGCCTACGAGCAGTACTTC. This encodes CASSPGPAYEQYF. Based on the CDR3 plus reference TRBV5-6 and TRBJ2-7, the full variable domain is DAGVTQSPTHLIKTRGQQVTLRCSPKSGHDTVSWYQQALGQGPQFIFQYYEEEERQRGNFPDRFSGHQFPNYSSELNVNALLLGDSALYLCASSPGPAYEQYFGPGTRLTVT.

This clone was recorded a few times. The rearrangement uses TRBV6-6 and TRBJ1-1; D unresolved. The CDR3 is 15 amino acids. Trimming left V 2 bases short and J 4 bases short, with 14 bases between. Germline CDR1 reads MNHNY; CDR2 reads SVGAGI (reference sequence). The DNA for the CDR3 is TGTGCCAGCAGTTACGGACCAGTGCGACGCACTGAAGCTTTCTTT. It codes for CASSYGPVRRTEAFF.

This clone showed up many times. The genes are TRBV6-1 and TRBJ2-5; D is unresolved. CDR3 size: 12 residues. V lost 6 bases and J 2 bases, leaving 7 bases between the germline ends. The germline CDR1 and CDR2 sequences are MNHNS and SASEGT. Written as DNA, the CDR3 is TGTGCCAGCAGAGACCTACAAGAGACCCAGTACTTC. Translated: CASRDLQETQYF.

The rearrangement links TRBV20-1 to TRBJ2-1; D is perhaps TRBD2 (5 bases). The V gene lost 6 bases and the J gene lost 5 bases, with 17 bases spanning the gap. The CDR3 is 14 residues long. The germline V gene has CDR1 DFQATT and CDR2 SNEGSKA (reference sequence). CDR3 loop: CSALSVRIHNEQFF. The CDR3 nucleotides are TGCAGTGCCCTTAGCGTGAGGATACACAATGAGCAGTTCTTC.

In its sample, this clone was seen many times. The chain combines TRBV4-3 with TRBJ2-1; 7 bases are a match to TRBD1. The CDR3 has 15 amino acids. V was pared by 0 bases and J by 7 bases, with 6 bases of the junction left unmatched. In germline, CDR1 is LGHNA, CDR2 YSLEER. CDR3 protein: CASSQDRTGFNEQFF. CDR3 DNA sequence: TGCGCCAGCAGCCAAGACAGGACAGGATTTAATGAGCAGTTCTTC.

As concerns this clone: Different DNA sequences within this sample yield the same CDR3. The CDR3, as DNA: TGTGCCAGTAGACCTACGGGGAATCAGCCCCAGCATTTT. This sequence encodes CASRPTGNQPQHF. The rearrangement joins TRBV6-1 to TRBJ1-5; D is undetermined. This CDR3 has 13 amino acids. Germline V gives CDR1 MNHNS, CDR2 SASEGT. The V end was cut by 9 bases, the J end by 4 bases, with 13 bases between.

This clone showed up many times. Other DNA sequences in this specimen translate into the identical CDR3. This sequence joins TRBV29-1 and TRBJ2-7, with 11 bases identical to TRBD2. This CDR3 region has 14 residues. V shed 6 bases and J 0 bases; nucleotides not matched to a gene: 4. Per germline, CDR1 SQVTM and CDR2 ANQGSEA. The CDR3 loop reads CSVETSGVSYEQYF. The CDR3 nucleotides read TGCAGCGTCGAGACTAGCGGGGTCTCCTACGAGCAGTACTTC.

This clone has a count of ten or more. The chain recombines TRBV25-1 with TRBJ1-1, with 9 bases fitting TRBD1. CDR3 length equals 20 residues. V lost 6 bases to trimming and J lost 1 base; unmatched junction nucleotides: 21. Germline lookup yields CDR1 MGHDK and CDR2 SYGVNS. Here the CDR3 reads CASSRYPLTTGGVGNTEAFF. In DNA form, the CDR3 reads TGTGCCAGCAGCCGTTATCCCTTAACCACAGGGGGCGTTGGGAACACTGAAGCTTTCTTT.

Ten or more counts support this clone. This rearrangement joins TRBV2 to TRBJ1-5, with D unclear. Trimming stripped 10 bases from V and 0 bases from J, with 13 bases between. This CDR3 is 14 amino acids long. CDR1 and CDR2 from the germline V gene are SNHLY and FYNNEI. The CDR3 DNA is TGTGCCACCGCCCCCGGAAATAGCAATCAGCCCCAGCATTTT. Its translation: CATAPGNSNQPQHF.

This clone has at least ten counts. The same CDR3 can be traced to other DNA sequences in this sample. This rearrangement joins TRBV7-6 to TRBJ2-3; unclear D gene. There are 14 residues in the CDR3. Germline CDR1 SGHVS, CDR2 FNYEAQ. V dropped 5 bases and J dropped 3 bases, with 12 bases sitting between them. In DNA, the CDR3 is TGTGCCAGCAGCCTTACCCGGGTTACAGATACGCAGTATTTT. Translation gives CASSLTRVTDTQYF.

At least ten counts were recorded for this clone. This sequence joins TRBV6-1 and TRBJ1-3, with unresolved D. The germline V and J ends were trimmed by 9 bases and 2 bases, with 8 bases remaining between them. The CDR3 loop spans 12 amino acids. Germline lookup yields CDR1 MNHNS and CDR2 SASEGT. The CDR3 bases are TGTGCCAGTTTAGGACCTGGAAACACCATATATTTT. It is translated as CASLGPGNTIYF.

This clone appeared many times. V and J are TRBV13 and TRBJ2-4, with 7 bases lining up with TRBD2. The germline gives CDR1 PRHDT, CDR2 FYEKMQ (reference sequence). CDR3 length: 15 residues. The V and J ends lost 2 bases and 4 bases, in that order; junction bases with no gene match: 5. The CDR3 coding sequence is TGTGCCAGCAGCTTACCCCGGGAGGCTAAAAACATTCAGTACTTC. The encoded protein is CASSLPREAKNIQYF.

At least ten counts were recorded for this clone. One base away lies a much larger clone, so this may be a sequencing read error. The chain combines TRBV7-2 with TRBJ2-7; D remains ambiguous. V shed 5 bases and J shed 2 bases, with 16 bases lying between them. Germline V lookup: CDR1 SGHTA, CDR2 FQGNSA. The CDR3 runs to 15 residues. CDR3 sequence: CASSRAYMKTYEQYF. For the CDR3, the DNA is TGTGCCAGCAGCCGGGCGTATATGAAGACCTACGAGCAGTACTTC.

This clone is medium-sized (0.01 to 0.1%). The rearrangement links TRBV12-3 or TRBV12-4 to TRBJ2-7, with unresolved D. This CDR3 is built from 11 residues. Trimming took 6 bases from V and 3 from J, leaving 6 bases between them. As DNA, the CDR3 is TGTGCCAGCAGCAATGGCTACGAGCAGTACTTC. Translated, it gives CASSNGYEQYF.

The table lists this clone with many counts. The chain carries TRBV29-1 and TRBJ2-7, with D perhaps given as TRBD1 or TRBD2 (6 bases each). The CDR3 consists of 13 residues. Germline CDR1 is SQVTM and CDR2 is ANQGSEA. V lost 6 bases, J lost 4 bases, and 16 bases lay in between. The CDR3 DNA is TGCAGCGTGAAGAAGGGGGGTAGTTACGAGCAGTACTTC. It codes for CSVKKGGSYEQYF.

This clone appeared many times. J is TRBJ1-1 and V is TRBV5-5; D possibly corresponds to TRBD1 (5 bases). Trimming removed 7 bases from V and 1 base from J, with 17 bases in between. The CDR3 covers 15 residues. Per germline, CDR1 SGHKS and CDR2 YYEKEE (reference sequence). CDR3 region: CASRRGLISNTEAFF. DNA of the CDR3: TGTGCCAGCCGGCGGGGCCTGATATCGAACACTGAAGCTTTCTTT.